Sequencing of this T cell receptor beta chain was carried out in a study of read filtering for tumor transcriptome and immune sequencing. Study-wide background: Among patients, approximately 16 were male and around 15 female, aged 47 to 80 (mean about 72).

V lost 4 bases, J lost 3 bases, and 13 bases lay in between. Looked up from germline, CDR1 is KGHSY and CDR2 is FQNENV. The CDR3 sequence is 14 residues long. This clonotype was counted many times. Molecular barcoded adaptors covering alpha/delta and beta/gamma chains were used on roughly 400 ng RNA. In TCRdb, the reads were re-called with MiXCR into one record per CDR3 protein. The data hold more than 20,000 distinct CDR3 sequences, with 22% observed a single time. This receptor was identified in a donor over 35 with multiple myeloma. Sequencing input: a population of CD138-negative cells sorted from bone marrow. V and J are TRBV16 and TRBJ2-7; maybe TRBD1 (6 bases). The CDR3 DNA reads TGTGCCAGCAGCCCCACAGGGTCGGACTACGAGCAGTACTTC. It specifies CASSPTGSDYEQYF.